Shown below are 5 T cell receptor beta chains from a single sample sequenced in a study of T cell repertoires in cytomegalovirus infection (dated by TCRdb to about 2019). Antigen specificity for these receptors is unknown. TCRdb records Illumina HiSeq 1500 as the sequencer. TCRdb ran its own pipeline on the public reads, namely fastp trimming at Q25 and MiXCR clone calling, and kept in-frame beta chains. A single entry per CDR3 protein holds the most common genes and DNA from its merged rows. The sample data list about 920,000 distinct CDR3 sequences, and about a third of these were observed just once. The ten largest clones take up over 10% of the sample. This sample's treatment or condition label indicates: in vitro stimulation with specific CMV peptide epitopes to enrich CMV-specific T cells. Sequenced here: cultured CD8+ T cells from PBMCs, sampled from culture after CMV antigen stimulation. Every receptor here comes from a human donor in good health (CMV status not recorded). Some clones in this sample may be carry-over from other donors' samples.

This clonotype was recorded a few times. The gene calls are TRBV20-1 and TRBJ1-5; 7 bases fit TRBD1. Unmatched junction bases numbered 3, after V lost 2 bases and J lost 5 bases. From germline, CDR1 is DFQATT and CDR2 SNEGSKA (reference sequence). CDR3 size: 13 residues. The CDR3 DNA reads TGCAGTGCTAGATGGCAGGGGGATCAGCCCCAGCATTTT. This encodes CSARWQGDQPQHF.

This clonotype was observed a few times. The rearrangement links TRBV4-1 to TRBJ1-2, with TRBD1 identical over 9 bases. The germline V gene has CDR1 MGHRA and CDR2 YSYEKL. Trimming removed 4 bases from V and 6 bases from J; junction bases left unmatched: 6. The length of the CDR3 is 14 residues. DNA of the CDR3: TGCGCCAGCAGCCGGACAGGGGACGAGGATGGCTACACCTTC. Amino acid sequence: CASSRTGDEDGYTF.

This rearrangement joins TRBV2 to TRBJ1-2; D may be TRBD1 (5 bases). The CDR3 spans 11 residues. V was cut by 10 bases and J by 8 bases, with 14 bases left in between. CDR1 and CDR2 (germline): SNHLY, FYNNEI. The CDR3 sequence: CAIHPGGGYTF. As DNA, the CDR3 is TGTGCCATCCACCCGGGGGGAGGCTACACCTTC.

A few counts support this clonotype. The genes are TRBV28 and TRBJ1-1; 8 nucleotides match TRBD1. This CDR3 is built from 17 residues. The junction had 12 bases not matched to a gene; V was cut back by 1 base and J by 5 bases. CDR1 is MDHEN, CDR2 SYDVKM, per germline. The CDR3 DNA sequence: TGTGCCAGCAGTTTATTTTCGGACAGGGAGTATCGGACTGAAGCTTTCTTT. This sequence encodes CASSLFSDREYRTEAFF. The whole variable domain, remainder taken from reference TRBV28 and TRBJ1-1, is DVKVTQSSRYLVKRTGEKVFLECVQDMDHENMFWYRQDPGLGLRLIYFSYDVKMKEKGDIPEGYSVSREKKERFSLILESASTNQTSMYLCASSLFSDREYRTEAFFGQGTRLTVV.

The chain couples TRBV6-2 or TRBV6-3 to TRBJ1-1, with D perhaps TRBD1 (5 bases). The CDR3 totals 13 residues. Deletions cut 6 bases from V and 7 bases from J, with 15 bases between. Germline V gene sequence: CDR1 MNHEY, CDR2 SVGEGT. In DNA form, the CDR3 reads TGTGCCAGCAGCCTACTAGGAAGGGGTGAAGCTTTCTTT. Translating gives CASSLLGRGEAFF.